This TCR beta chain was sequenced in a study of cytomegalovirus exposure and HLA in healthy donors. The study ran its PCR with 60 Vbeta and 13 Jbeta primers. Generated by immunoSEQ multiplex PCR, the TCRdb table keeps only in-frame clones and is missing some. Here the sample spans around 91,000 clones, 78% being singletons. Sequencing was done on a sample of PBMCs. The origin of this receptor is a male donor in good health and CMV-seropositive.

The chain's CDR3 is CASSLSGTHGETQYF. The CDR3 bases are TGTGCCAGCAGTTTATCCGGGACACACGGGGAGACCCAGTACTTC. The chain recombines TRBV27 with TRBJ2-5, with D possibly TRBD1 on 6 matching bases. The CDR3 covers 15 residues. Trimming left V 0 bases short and J 5 bases short, with 13 bases between. Germline CDR1 MNHEY, CDR2 SMNVEV (reference sequence).